The T cell receptor beta chain described here comes from a study of CD8 T cells in ankylosing spondylitis. Libraries of TCR beta came from quantitative 5'-RACE with molecular barcodes. MiXCR, applied by TCRdb to the 5' RACE reads, yields one record per CDR3 protein. The sample carries about 39,000 distinct CDR3 sequences, 9% to 12% recorded once. Germline V gene sequence: CDR1 SGHTA, CDR2 FQGNSA. The CDR3 consists of 17 residues. The V and J ends lost 1 base and 6 bases, in that order; junction bases with no gene match: 12. This clonotype has ten or more counts. The rearrangement links TRBV7-2 to TRBJ2-5; TRBD2 matches 9 bases. What was sequenced was blood, either unsorted or a sorted T cell fraction (not recorded which). The TCR originated in a male donor with ankylosing spondylitis or in good health (not recorded which). The CDR3 DNA reads TGTGCCAGCAGCTTAGTCGGGCGGGAGGGCCGTCAGAAGACCCAGTACTTC. It codes for CASSLVGREGRQKTQYF.